A single T cell receptor beta chain is shown here with its context. The record originates from a study of cytomegalovirus exposure and HLA in healthy donors. This CDR3 is 12 amino acids long. The V gene's germline CDR1 is SGHTA and CDR2 FQGNSA. Trimming removed 5 bases at V and 3 bases at J, with 7 bases between. Primers: 60 Vbeta forward and 13 Jbeta reverse. The table came from immunoSEQ multiplex PCR; TCRdb's copy has only in-frame clones and leaves some out. The sample holds some 200,000 clones, roughly 13% seen once. The sample taken for sequencing was PBMCs. The receptor was derived from a man over 45 in good health and CMV-seropositive. The chain recombines TRBV7-2 with TRBJ2-5, with D unclear. CDR3 loop: CASSLPKETQYF. In DNA form, the CDR3 reads TGTGCCAGCAGCCTACCCAAAGAGACCCAGTACTTC.